The 29 T cell receptor beta chains below come from one sample, sequenced in a study of cytomegalovirus exposure and HLA in healthy donors. The method was immunoSEQ multiplex PCR; TCRdb's version includes in-frame clones alone and lacks a portion of them. The profile shows approximately 98,000 clones, approximately 94% of them singletons. Specimen: PBMCs. The receptors shown here come from a woman younger than 30 in good health and CMV-seronegative.

The CDR3 DNA reads TGTGCCAGCAGCTTAACGTTTGGCGGGGGGAGCTCCTACAATGAGCAGTTCTTC. This encodes CASSLTFGGGSSYNEQFF. The V call is TRBV7-3, the J call TRBJ2-1; 8 positions agree with TRBD2. Germline CDR1 SGHTA, CDR2 FQGTGA. CDR3 length: 18 residues. V lost 0 bases to trimming and J lost 0 bases; unmatched junction nucleotides: 7.

This chain links TRBV2 with TRBJ2-2, with TRBD1 as a possible D gene (5 bases). The germline V gene has CDR1 SNHLY and CDR2 FYNNEI. Trimming removed 5 bases at V and 6 bases at J, with 16 bases between. The CDR3 spans 15 residues. As DNA, the CDR3 is TGTGCCAGCAGTCAACAGGAAGGTTTCGCCGGGGAGCTGTTTTTT. It is translated as CASSQQEGFAGELFF.

The chain recombines TRBV19 with TRBJ2-7, with 10 bases fitting TRBD2. This CDR3 has 15 amino acids. The V gene's germline CDR1 is LNHDA and CDR2 SQIVND (reference sequence). Losses at the gene ends were 5 bases for V and 2 bases for J; bases not matched to a gene: 6. The CDR3 reads CASSFSGGETYEQYF. The CDR3 nucleotides read TGTGCCAGTAGTTTCAGCGGGGGGGAAACCTACGAGCAGTACTTC.

This chain uses TRBV7-2 with TRBJ2-7; possible D gene TRBD2, 5 bases. Germline CDR1 is SGHTA and CDR2 is FQGNSA. Trimming pared 1 base from V and 5 bases from J, leaving 9 bases between. The CDR3 contains 13 residues. CDR3 bases: TGTGCCAGCAGCTTAGTCGGGGTTCACGAGCAGTACTTC. Protein product: CASSLVGVHEQYF.

The chain joins TRBV19 to TRBJ2-5; TRBD2 matches at 11 bases. In germline, CDR1 is LNHDA, CDR2 SQIVND (reference sequence). CDR3 size: 15 residues. The V and J ends lost 3 bases and 4 bases, in that order; junction bases with no gene match: 4. The CDR3 protein is CASSMIAGGRETQYF. In nucleotides, the CDR3 is TGTGCCAGTAGTATGATAGCGGGGGGGAGAGAGACCCAGTACTTC.

The chain links TRBV6-5 to TRBJ2-7; maybe TRBD1 (7 bases). Looked up from germline, CDR1 is MNHEY and CDR2 is SVGAGI. The CDR3 is made up of 14 amino acids. The germline V and J ends were trimmed by 4 bases and 6 bases, with 16 bases remaining between them. The DNA of the CDR3 is TGTGCCAGCAGTTTTGGGCAGGGGGGTCGCGAGCAGTACTTC. Amino acid sequence: CASSFGQGGREQYF.

This clone was seen just once. The CDR3 spells CASSLAQVLAGQETQYF. In nucleotides, the CDR3 is TGTGCCAGCAGCTTAGCGCAGGTTCTAGCGGGCCAAGAGACCCAGTACTTC. This chain uses TRBV7-6 with TRBJ2-5, with TRBD2 matching over 8 bases. V lost 0 bases to trimming and J lost 1 base; unmatched junction nucleotides: 7. Germline CDR1 SGHVS, CDR2 FNYEAQ. The CDR3 covers 17 residues.

V and J are TRBV15 and TRBJ1-6; a possible D gene is TRBD1 (6 bases). Trimming pared 5 bases from V and 9 bases from J, leaving 17 bases between. The germline CDR1 and CDR2 sequences are LNHNV and YYDKDF (reference sequence). The CDR3 spans 15 residues. The CDR3 DNA reads TGTGCCACCAGCCCGTGGGGCAGGGGTGGTTCACCCCTCCACTTT. This codes for CATSPWGRGGSPLHF.

The genes are TRBV19 and TRBJ2-2, with D perhaps matching TRBD2 (7 bases). Between the trimmed V and J ends, which lost 8 bases and 0 bases, there was a span of 13 bases. CDR1 is LNHDA and CDR2 is SQIVND in the germline V gene (reference sequence). The length of the CDR3 is 15 residues. Written as DNA, the CDR3 is TGTGCCAGTGGGACGGGGGGCCCGAACACCGGGGAGCTGTTTTTT. Translation gives CASGTGGPNTGELFF.

This chain uses TRBV7-3 with TRBJ2-3; D is perhaps TRBD2 (7 bases). CDR1 and CDR2 from the germline V gene are SGHTA and FQGTGA. The CDR3 has 16 residues. The V and J ends lost 5 bases and 0 bases respectively, with 15 bases between them. The chain's CDR3 is CASSTTGGLSTDTQYF. CDR3 DNA: TGTGCCAGCAGCACCACCGGGGGGCTGAGCACAGATACGCAGTATTTT.

CDR3 residues: CASSFRQGGGTQYF. DNA of the CDR3: TGTGCCAGCAGTTTCCGACAGGGCGGAGGGACCCAGTACTTC. The V and J genes are TRBV28 and TRBJ2-5; 7 bases are a match to TRBD1. CDR1 is MDHEN and CDR2 is SYDVKM in the germline V gene. CDR3 size: 14 residues. V dropped 3 bases and J dropped 7; count of bases not matched to a gene: 8.

The chain couples TRBV4-2 to TRBJ2-4; TRBD2 matches at 9 bases. CDR1 and CDR2 from the germline V gene are LGHNA and YNFKEQ. J lost 0 bases, V lost 1 base, and 10 bases had no gene match. CDR3 length: 19 amino acids. The chain's CDR3 is CASSQATGRGGLAKNIQYF. For the CDR3, the DNA is TGTGCCAGCAGCCAAGCGACGGGGCGGGGGGGGTTAGCCAAAAACATTCAGTACTTC.

The genes are TRBV7-2 and TRBJ2-3; D not resolved. CDR1 and CDR2 (germline): SGHTA, FQGNSA. The ends were cut back, 6 bases at V and 0 bases at J, with 16 bases in the middle. CDR3 length equals 16 residues. The CDR3 protein is CASRYSRYSSTDTQYF. The CDR3 DNA reads as TGTGCCAGCAGATACAGCAGGTATTCTAGCACAGATACGCAGTATTTT. Supplemented by reference TRBV7-2 and TRBJ2-3, the full variable domain reads GAGVSQSPSNKVTEKGKDVELRCDPISGHTALYWYRQSLGQGLEFLIYFQGNSAPDKSGLPSDRFSAERTGGSVSTLTIQRTQQEDSAVYLCASRYSRYSSTDTQYFGPGTRLTVL.

The rearrangement links TRBV11-2 to TRBJ2-7, with a weak D call TRBD2 (5 bases). This CDR3 spans 11 amino acids. V lost 8 bases to trimming and J lost 6 bases, with 11 bases between them. Germline lookup yields CDR1 SGHAT and CDR2 FQNNGV. Written as DNA, the CDR3 is TGTGCCAGCTCGCGGGCTGTCGAGCAGTACTTC. This sequence encodes CASSRAVEQYF.

The chain uses TRBV19 and TRBJ2-3; 15 bases align to TRBD2. This CDR3 is built from 16 residues. CDR1 and CDR2 from the germline V gene are LNHDA and SQIVND (reference sequence). V lost 3 bases to trimming and J lost 8 bases; unmatched junction nucleotides: 6. CDR3 residues: CASSMGLAGGVRTQYF. The CDR3 bases are TGTGCCAGTAGTATGGGACTAGCGGGGGGTGTTCGTACGCAGTATTTT. Based on the CDR3 plus reference TRBV19 and TRBJ2-3, the full variable domain is DGGITQSPKYLFRKEGQNVTLSCEQNLNHDAMYWYRQDPGQGLRLIYYSQIVNDFQKGDIAEGYSVSREKKESFPLTVTSAQKNPTAFYLCASSMGLAGGVRTQYFGPGTRLTVL.

V and J are TRBV19 and TRBJ2-3, with 8 bases aligning to TRBD1. The CDR3 covers 15 residues. The germline V gene has CDR1 LNHDA and CDR2 SQIVND (reference sequence). V shed 6 bases and J 0 bases; nucleotides not matched to a gene: 5. The CDR3 coding sequence is TGTGCCAGTAGCAGGACAGGGAGAAGCACAGATACGCAGTATTTT. It is translated as CASSRTGRSTDTQYF.

V and J are TRBV7-9 and TRBJ1-6; D unresolved. V was shortened by 4 bases and J by 14 bases, with 12 bases between the two germline ends. Germline assignment: CDR1 SEHNR and CDR2 FQNEAQ (reference sequence). CDR3 size: 12 residues. The CDR3 is CASSSESRSLHF. As DNA, the CDR3 is TGTGCCAGCAGCTCCGAGTCACGGTCCCTCCACTTT. Full variable domain (rest looked up from reference TRBV7-9 and TRBJ1-6): DTGVSQNPRHKITKRGQNVTFRCDPISEHNRLYWYRQTLGQGPEFLTYFQNEAQLEKSRLLSDRFSAERPKGSFSTLEIQRTEQGDSAMYLCASSSESRSLHFGNGTRLTVT.

The V and J genes are TRBV28 and TRBJ2-7; 7 positions agree with TRBD1. From germline, CDR1 is MDHEN and CDR2 SYDVKM. The ends lost 3 bases at V and 2 bases at J; junction bases unmatched: 7. The CDR3 length is 15 residues. CDR3 nucleotides: TGTGCCAGCAGTTTGTGGGGGACAGAAACCTACGAGCAGTACTTC. Amino acid sequence: CASSLWGTETYEQYF.

The gene calls are TRBV19 and TRBJ2-1, with 8 bases matching TRBD2. CDR3 length: 17 residues. Germline CDR1 reads LNHDA; CDR2 reads SQIVND (reference sequence). Unmatched junction bases numbered 9, after V lost 4 bases and J lost 1 base. Here the CDR3 reads CASSNQRGRRSYNEQFF. CDR3 sequence (DNA): TGTGCCAGTAGTAACCAGCGGGGGCGCAGGTCCTACAATGAGCAGTTCTTC.

CDR3 residues: CASSELGGRTQPQHF. The CDR3 DNA reads TGTGCCAGCAGTGAGCTAGGGGGCCGGACTCAGCCCCAGCATTTT. V is TRBV2 and J is TRBJ1-5, with TRBD1 matching over 7 bases. This CDR3 contains 15 residues. CDR1 SNHLY and CDR2 FYNNEI come from the germline V gene. Unmatched junction bases numbered 8, after V lost 3 bases and J lost 6 bases. Full variable domain (remainder filled in from reference TRBV2 and TRBJ1-5): EPEVTQTPSHQVTQMGQEVILRCVPISNHLYFYWYRQILGQKVEFLVSFYNNEISEKSEIFDDQFSVERPDGSNFTLKIRSTKLEDSAMYFCASSELGGRTQPQHFGDGTRLSIL.

V usage is TRBV5-1 and J usage is TRBJ1-5; the D gene is possibly TRBD1 (5 bases). The CDR3 runs 16 residues. V was pared by 4 bases and J by 0 bases, with 14 bases between. CDR1 and CDR2 (germline): SGHRS, YFSETQ. DNA for the CDR3: TGCGCCAGCAGCCTTACCAGGGCGCATAGCAATCAGCCCCAGCATTTT. It translates to CASSLTRAHSNQPQHF.

This chain uses TRBV6-5 with TRBJ1-4; 7 nucleotides match TRBD1. Germline values: CDR1 MNHEY, CDR2 SVGAGI. CDR3 size: 14 residues. V gave up 0 bases and J gave up 8 bases; unmatched junction bases: 3. The CDR3 protein is CASSYSWTGEKLFF. Here the CDR3 DNA reads TGTGCCAGCAGTTACTCCTGGACAGGAGAAAAACTGTTTTTT.

In this sample, this clone turned up once. The J gene is TRBJ1-2, the V gene TRBV9; 7 bases align to TRBD1. J lost 6 bases, V lost 4 bases, and 15 bases had no gene match. The CDR3 is 16 residues long. The germline CDR1 and CDR2 sequences are SGDLS and YYNGEE. The CDR3 protein is CASSPPGGITRNGYTF. In DNA, the CDR3 is TGTGCCAGCAGCCCCCCAGGGGGGATTACTAGGAATGGCTACACCTTC.

V gene TRBV6-6 combines with J gene TRBJ2-1, with TRBD2 identical over 9 bases. CDR1 and CDR2 from the germline V gene are MNHNY and SVGAGI (reference sequence). This CDR3 has 16 amino acids. The V gene end was trimmed by 5 bases and the J gene end by 6 bases; junction bases not matched to a gene: 11. DNA for the CDR3: TGTGCCAGCAGTAAATCTAGCGGGGTAGGTAGCAATGAGCAGTTCTTC. This encodes CASSKSSGVGSNEQFF.

This clone was observed once. This chain connects TRBV2 to TRBJ2-6; D is possibly TRBD1 (7 bases). The CDR3 runs 15 residues. Trimming took 5 bases from V and 4 from J, leaving 12 bases between them. Germline CDR1 reads SNHLY; CDR2 reads FYNNEI. The CDR3 spells CASSQGGAGANVLTF. The CDR3 region has the DNA TGTGCCAGCAGTCAGGGGGGCGCCGGGGCCAACGTCCTGACTTTC.

The genes are TRBV10-2 and TRBJ1-1; no clear D gene. Germline CDR1 WSHSY, CDR2 SAAADI. V was shortened by 1 base and J by 0 bases, with 9 bases between the two germline ends. The CDR3 is made up of 15 amino acids. The CDR3 DNA is TGCGCCAGCAGTGAGTACTTTGCCCTGAACACTGAAGCTTTCTTT. Amino acids: CASSEYFALNTEAFF.

The genes are TRBV5-1 and TRBJ2-3; TRBD2 agrees at 9 bases. The CDR3 runs 15 residues. V lost 6 bases to trimming and J lost 2 bases; unmatched junction nucleotides: 7. Germline values: CDR1 SGHRS, CDR2 YFSETQ. The CDR3 bases are TGCGCCAGCAAGGGCGGGGGGGCCCTCACAGATACGCAGTATTTT. This translates into CASKGGGALTDTQYF.

The table lists this clone with a count of one. The CDR3 region has the DNA TGTGCCAGCAGTTTAAAAGGGGGCCCTGGCTACACCTTC. Encoded protein: CASSLKGGPGYTF. V gene TRBV27 combines with J gene TRBJ1-2, with 7 bases that match TRBD1. The CDR3 runs to 13 residues. After removal of 2 bases from V and 7 bases from J, the junction contained 4 bases not matched to a gene. Germline-derived CDR1 and CDR2 are MNHEY and SMNVEV (reference sequence).

The DNA for the CDR3 is TGTGCCAGCAGCTTTGGCGGGGGGCCGACCTCCGTCACAGATACGCAGTATTTT. Protein sequence: CASSFGGGPTSVTDTQYF. The chain recombines TRBV7-6 with TRBJ2-3, with 8 bases fitting TRBD2. CDR3 length: 18 residues. Germline V gives CDR1 SGHVS, CDR2 FNYEAQ. The J segment lost 2 bases and the V segment lost 3 bases, leaving 13 bases of the junction unmatched.